This entry lists 3 T cell receptor beta chains sequenced from one sample in a study of shared clonotypes between healthy human individuals. TCRdb keeps only in-frame clones here, not all; method: immunoSEQ multiplex PCR. The sample has more than 2,000,000 clones, about 92% seen once; the top ten hold 0.39%. Sequenced: naive CD4+ T cells from PBMCs. Subset noted: CD45RA+ positively selected. Every receptor here comes from a man between 18 and 35 years old in good health. Some clones in this sample may be carry-over from other donors' samples.

V and J are TRBV10-2 and TRBJ2-7; 10 nucleotides agree with TRBD2. CDR1 is WSHSY, CDR2 SAAADI, per germline. With 3 bases clipped from V and 6 bases from J, the junction kept 8 bases outside the gene matches. The CDR3 totals 15 residues. CDR3: CASSDPSLAGVEQYF. The CDR3 DNA follows: TGCGCCAGCAGTGATCCGAGTCTAGCGGGAGTCGAGCAGTACTTC.

CDR3: CASSSDNWRVEQFF. Written as DNA, the CDR3 is TGTGCCAGCAGTTCGGACAATTGGAGGGTAGAGCAGTTCTTC. This chain connects TRBV2 to TRBJ2-1; a possible D gene is TRBD2 (6 bases). The CDR3 is 14 amino acids. Deletions cut 5 bases from V and 10 bases from J, with 18 bases between. CDR1 SNHLY and CDR2 FYNNEI come from the germline V gene. Complete variable domain (other parts from reference TRBV2 and TRBJ2-1): EPEVTQTPSHQVTQMGQEVILRCVPISNHLYFYWYRQILGQKVEFLVSFYNNEISEKSEIFDDQFSVERPDGSNFTLKIRSTKLEDSAMYFCASSSDNWRVEQFFGPGTRLTVL.

The J gene is TRBJ2-1, the V gene TRBV11-2; the match to TRBD2 covers 10 bases. The trim removed 4 bases at V and 4 bases at J, leaving 4 bases unmatched. Germline V lookup: CDR1 SGHAT, CDR2 FQNNGV. The CDR3 loop spans 15 amino acids. CDR3 residues: CASSWTSGLYNEQFF. The CDR3 nucleotides read TGTGCCAGCAGCTGGACTAGCGGTTTATACAATGAGCAGTTCTTC.